These 21 T cell receptor beta chains share one sample of origin, sequenced in a study of T cells after yellow fever vaccination. From the 5' RACE reads, TCRdb called clonotypes with MiXCR, one entry per CDR3 protein. The sample contains around 610,000 distinct CDR3 sequences, 13% of which appear only once. The sample consisted of PBMCs, taken on the day of the yellow fever booster vaccination. These receptors were obtained from a man aged 30 to 39 who received the YFV17D yellow fever vaccine.

There are a few counts of this clonotype. V usage is TRBV5-1 and J usage is TRBJ2-3; TRBD1 aligns across 7 bases. With 2 bases clipped from V and 4 bases from J, the junction kept 4 bases outside the gene matches. The germline CDR1 and CDR2 sequences are SGHRS and YFSETQ. The CDR3 covers 14 residues. CDR3 DNA: TGCGCCAGCAGCTTCACAGGGGCGGCAGATACGCAGTATTTT. Translating it yields CASSFTGAADTQYF. Supplemented by reference TRBV5-1 and TRBJ2-3, the full variable domain reads KAGVTQTPRYLIKTRGQQVTLSCSPISGHRSVSWYQQTPGQGLQFLFEYFSETQRNKGNFPGRFSGRQFSNSRSEMNVSTLELGDSALYLCASSFTGAADTQYFGPGTRLTVL.

The J gene is TRBJ2-3, the V gene TRBV20-1, with D hard to call. V gave up 3 bases and J gave up 2 bases, with 6 bases separating them. Germline CDR1 DFQATT, CDR2 SNEGSKA (reference sequence). The CDR3 has 12 residues. In DNA, the CDR3 is TGCAGTGCTAGCCGATACACAGATACGCAGTATTTT. This gives the protein CSASRYTDTQYF.

This clonotype has more than one count but fewer than ten. The chain employs TRBV12-3 or TRBV12-4 and TRBJ2-1, with 11 bases fitting TRBD2. With 5 bases clipped from V and 7 bases from J, the junction kept 7 bases outside the gene matches. This CDR3 has 15 amino acids. The CDR3, as DNA: TGTGCCAGCAGTGAGACTAGCGGGGCCTTAAATGAGCAGTTCTTC. Its translation: CASSETSGALNEQFF.

The chain joins TRBV9 to TRBJ2-6; D might be TRBD1 or TRBD2, each matching 5 bases. The ends were cut back, 4 bases at V and 2 bases at J, with 16 bases in the middle. Germline V gene sequence: CDR1 SGDLS, CDR2 YYNGEE. The CDR3 runs 17 residues. This CDR3 reads CASSLTGRLAGANVLTF. CDR3 nucleotides: TGTGCCAGCAGCCTAACGGGACGCCTAGCTGGGGCCAACGTCCTGACTTTC.

The chain recombines TRBV5-1 with TRBJ2-3; 9 bases agree with TRBD1. The CDR3 extends over 15 amino acids. Germline V lookup: CDR1 SGHRS, CDR2 YFSETQ. With 4 bases clipped from V and 3 bases from J, the junction kept 6 bases outside the gene matches. As DNA, the CDR3 is TGCGCCAGCAGCCCGACAGGGGGAGATACAGATACGCAGTATTTT. This encodes CASSPTGGDTDTQYF.

This clonotype was counted a few times. This chain joins TRBV19 and TRBJ1-2, with D unclear. The length of the CDR3 is 14 residues. Germline V gene lookup returns CDR1 LNHDA and CDR2 SQIVND (reference sequence). The V end was cut by 3 bases, the J end by 12 bases, with 20 bases between. CDR3 in DNA: TGTGCCAGTAGTATTCCCGGAGTCTTTTTCGTAGACACCTTC. Its translation: CASSIPGVFFVDTF.

This rearrangement joins TRBV7-2 to TRBJ2-1; D is unclear. The CDR3 has 16 residues. The V and J ends lost 4 bases and 5 bases respectively, with 18 bases between them. In germline, CDR1 is SGHTA, CDR2 FQGNSA. The CDR3 DNA reads TGTGCCAGCAGCTCCACAGTGGCCCGAGGAGACAATGAGCAGTTCTTC. Translating it yields CASSSTVARGDNEQFF.

The rearrangement uses TRBV15 and TRBJ2-7; the match to TRBD1 covers 7 bases. CDR1 is LNHNV, CDR2 YYDKDF, per germline (reference sequence). CDR3 length: 15 residues. V gave up 3 bases and J gave up 4 bases; unmatched junction bases: 9. The chain's CDR3 is CATSSGQALWYEQYF. DNA of the CDR3: TGTGCCACCAGCAGCGGACAGGCCTTGTGGTACGAGCAGTACTTC. Using reference TRBV15 and TRBJ2-7 for the parts outside the CDR3, the full variable domain is DAMVIQNPRYQVTQFGKPVTLSCSQTLNHNVMYWYQQKSSQAPKLLFHYYDKDFNNEADTPDNFQSRRPNTSFCFLDIRSPGLGDTAMYLCATSSGQALWYEQYFGPGTRLTVT.

In this sample, this clonotype turned up a few times. The CDR3 sequence is CAWSAGGSEQFF. CDR3 coding DNA: TGTGCCTGGAGTGCGGGGGGATCTGAGCAGTTCTTC. The chain combines TRBV30 with TRBJ2-1, with TRBD2 matching over 7 bases. V shed 1 base, J shed 9 bases, and the junction held 3 bases outside the gene matches. Germline V gene sequence: CDR1 GTSNPN, CDR2 SVGIG (reference sequence). The CDR3 contains 12 residues.

The CDR3 sequence is CATSRDRRLAGYEQYF. The CDR3 bases are TGTGCCACCAGCAGAGATAGGAGACTAGCGGGGTACGAGCAGTACTTC. The chain couples TRBV15 to TRBJ2-7, with TRBD2 identical over 11 bases. Germline trimming cut 0 bases from V and 4 bases from J; bases unmatched to any gene: 5. From germline, CDR1 is LNHNV and CDR2 YYDKDF (reference sequence). The CDR3 totals 16 residues.

The rearrangement uses TRBV12-3 or TRBV12-4 and TRBJ2-1; D might be TRBD2 (6 bases). V lost 4 bases and J lost 5, with 15 bases in between. The CDR3 consists of 15 residues. The CDR3 spells CASSSLAVVHNEQFF. The CDR3 bases are TGTGCCAGCAGTTCACTAGCAGTAGTCCACAATGAGCAGTTCTTC.

V gene TRBV20-1 combines with J gene TRBJ2-4, with D perhaps matching TRBD1 or TRBD2 (5 bases each). Trimming removed 3 bases from V and 0 bases from J, with 12 bases in between. This CDR3 has 15 residues. The germline V gene has CDR1 DFQATT and CDR2 SNEGSKA (reference sequence). CDR3: CSARGPALAKNIQYF. The CDR3 nucleotides read TGCAGTGCTAGGGGACCCGCCTTAGCCAAAAACATTCAGTACTTC.

This clonotype was seen a handful of times. The J gene is TRBJ2-7, the V gene TRBV5-1, with 8 bases matching TRBD1. Germline CDR1 SGHRS, CDR2 YFSETQ. Trimming at V came to 0 bases and at J to 5 bases, leaving 4 bases not matched to a gene. This CDR3 spans 14 amino acids. This CDR3 reads CASSLADRGDEQYF. The CDR3, as DNA: TGCGCCAGCAGCTTGGCCGACAGGGGCGACGAGCAGTACTTC.

This chain uses TRBV3-1 with TRBJ2-4; 14 bases fit TRBD2. Germline V lookup: CDR1 LGHDT, CDR2 YNNKEL (reference sequence). Trimming took 4 bases from V and 9 from J; bases not matched to a gene: 8. The CDR3 length is 16 residues. CDR3 loop: CASSRGLAGAGGIQYF. The CDR3 DNA reads as TGTGCCAGCAGCCGGGGACTAGCGGGAGCAGGGGGCATTCAGTACTTC.

The J gene is TRBJ2-7, the V gene TRBV5-1; perhaps TRBD1 as D (5 bases). This CDR3 is 13 amino acids long. Germline CDR1 is SGHRS and CDR2 is YFSETQ. The germline V and J ends were trimmed by 6 bases and 2 bases, with 12 bases remaining between them. CDR3 sequence reads: CASKESTAYEQYF. Written as DNA, the CDR3 is TGCGCCAGCAAAGAGTCGACAGCCTACGAGCAGTACTTC.

This clonotype has more than one count but fewer than ten. J is TRBJ1-1 and V is TRBV18; D is undetermined. CDR3 length: 14 residues. V lost 1 base and J lost 1, with 7 bases in between. CDR1 KGHSH and CDR2 LQKENI come from the germline V gene. CDR3 DNA sequence: TGTGCCAGCTCACCACAATCTGGGAACACTGAAGCTTTCTTT. Protein sequence: CASSPQSGNTEAFF.

The chain employs TRBV12-3 or TRBV12-4 and TRBJ2-3; D is possibly TRBD2 (6 bases). Trimming removed 5 bases at V and 2 bases at J, with 17 bases between. This CDR3 has 16 residues. As DNA, the CDR3 is TGTGCCAGCAGTACTTATGAAGCGGGCGCCACAGATACGCAGTATTTT. This gives the protein CASSTYEAGATDTQYF.

This clonotype was seen only a few times. This chain connects TRBV4-3 to TRBJ1-4; 12 bases map to TRBD1. V was pared by 2 bases and J by 7 bases, with 2 bases of the junction left unmatched. The CDR3 loop spans 15 amino acids. CDR1 and CDR2 (germline): LGHNA, YSLEER. The CDR3 here is CASSQPGQGAEKLFF. CDR3 nucleotide sequence: TGCGCCAGCAGCCAACCGGGACAGGGGGCTGAAAAACTGTTTTTT.

The genes are TRBV6-1 and TRBJ2-7; 7 nucleotides match TRBD2. This CDR3 region has 14 residues. Germline V gene lookup returns CDR1 MNHNS and CDR2 SASEGT. The V segment lost 5 bases and the J segment 10 bases; nucleotides outside the gene matches: 14. The CDR3 spells CASSNLAVSSDQYF. The CDR3 coding sequence is TGTGCCAGCAGTAATCTAGCGGTGTCCTCCGATCAGTACTTC.

This clonotype was observed a handful of times. The chain recombines TRBV7-2 with TRBJ2-7; TRBD2 agrees at 13 bases. The germline V gene encodes CDR1 SGHTA and CDR2 FQGNSA. This CDR3 contains 16 residues. After removal of 5 bases from V and 4 bases from J, the junction contained 8 bases not matched to a gene. The CDR3 is CASSHRTSGSWYEQYF. The CDR3 DNA reads TGTGCCAGCAGCCACAGGACTAGCGGGAGTTGGTACGAGCAGTACTTC.

This chain joins TRBV21-1 and TRBJ2-7; the table's D call TRBD1 went unverified against the DNA. TRBV21-1 is labeled a pseudogene. The CDR3 extends over 17 amino acids. The CDR3 sequence: CASTWPLWTVSKDEQYF. CDR3 nucleotides: TGTGCCAGCACCTGGCCCCTTTGGACGGTGTCTAAGGACGAGCAGTACTTC.